This note documents a single T cell receptor (beta chain) sequence. The clone's antigen remains unknown. No per-base quality is available; no much larger clone lies one base away. These data come from a study of T cell responses to AZD1222 COVID-19 vaccine (dated by TCRdb to the early 2020s). For the wider study: A total of over 230 trial participants underwent TCR sequencing, of whom some 210 received two doses of AZD1222 and 26 received two doses of the MenACWY control vaccine. Trial participants were enrolled into age subgroups of 18-55, 56-69 and 70-plus years, which contained about 150, 27 and 61 TCR-sequenced participants, respectively. The study at large found these results: Because no samples from the day 14 peak response were available, repertoires could be characterized only after the peak T cell response. In the small 56-69-year group, the increase in depth fell short of significance, most likely because of low power. Epitopes outside the regions mutated in the B.1.351 and B.1.1.7 variants were reportedly recognized by nearly half of the unique spike-specific TCRs. The vaccine-associated CD4 TCRs covered the entire spike protein, and the dominant responses fell in regions 160-218 and 743-854. After two AZD1222 doses, spike-specific TCR breadth and depth were significantly higher than at day 0 and than in MenACWY recipients. Conclusions about previously exposed vaccinees are limited because only five to seven AZD1222 recipients were SARS-CoV-2 seropositive at baseline. Participants were mostly white British, with more females than males. The authors suggested clonal diversity may have been underestimated.

The CDR3 runs 14 residues from the cysteine to the phenylalanine. Of all the DNA, just the CDR3 is kept, 42 bases in frame from base 1. The junction shows trimming of 3 bases on V and 4 bases on J, plus 12 bases between the germline ends. Reading the germline V gene (reference sequence) gives CDR1 SGHKS and CDR2 YYEKEE. The time point label of this sample denotes: baseline before first vaccination. The sample's treatment or condition label, decoded: meningococcal conjugate vaccine given as trial control. Vaccinee samples came from UK trials COV001 and COV002, including a single-blind randomized controlled phase 2/3 trial of AZD1222 (ChAdOx1 nCoV-19) in healthy adults. For TCRbeta chain sequencing, PBMC samples were collected from trial participants at day 0 and at day 28 after the second dose. The CDR3 regions of human TCRbeta chains were analyzed by immunosequencing. The published analysis was carried out like this. Repertoire TCRs were matched against a reference library of SARS-CoV-2-specific TCRs generated with the MIRA antigen-specificity platform. Breadth was defined as the fraction of unique TCRs that were SARS-CoV-2-associated. Depth was defined as the fraction of total T cells that were SARS-CoV-2-associated. Using the MIRA data, each spike-specific TCR was assigned both to the spike region to which the TCR was reactive and to a CD4 or CD8 class. Log10-transformed breadth and depth values were compared by one-way ANOVA with Sidak's multiple comparisons tests. In TCRdb, the immuneACCESS table is reduced to in-frame sequences with V and J assigned. These tables do not hold every clone; where another copy was compared, an unresolved V gene accounts for under half, and the others remain unexplained. V, J and clone size derive from that table, while D and trimming were established from the DNA sequence. The sample data list tens of thousands of clones, and 90% to 95% of these were observed just once. The top ten hold 4% to 6% of the sample.

Recombination joined TRBV5-5 with TRBJ2-3; TRBD1 could be the D gene, as 5 bases match. The material sequenced was peripheral blood, taken on day 0 of MenACWY control vaccination. The sequence derives from an adult in good health. The CDR3 protein is CASSWDIQADTQYF. The DNA sequence reads TGTGCCAGCAGCTGGGATATACAGGCAGATACGCAGTATTTT.